These 27 T cell receptor beta chains were sequenced from one sample in a study of cytomegalovirus exposure and HLA in healthy donors. Sequencing used immunoSEQ multiplex PCR; TCRdb keeps in-frame clones, though not all of them. The profile covers 200,000 or so clones, with 85% to 95% appearing a single time and 1.1% taken by the ten largest. Sequenced sample: PBMCs. The receptors were sampled from a woman aged 18-29 years in good health and CMV-seronegative.

The V call is TRBV5-1, the J call TRBJ1-1, with D uncertain. Germline V lookup: CDR1 SGHRS, CDR2 YFSETQ. The length of the CDR3 is 15 residues. Between the trimmed V and J ends, which lost 4 bases and 1 base, there was a span of 14 bases. The CDR3 here is CASSPSSLANTEAFF. CDR3 nucleotides: TGCGCCAGCAGCCCCTCGTCCCTAGCGAACACTGAAGCTTTCTTT.

The chain links TRBV6-6 to TRBJ1-2, with 8 bases aligning to TRBD1. Trimming cost V 6 bases and J 3 bases; bases outside gene matches: 9. Germline-derived CDR1 and CDR2 are MNHNY and SVGAGI (reference sequence). The CDR3 has 15 amino acids. The CDR3 loop is CASSDPGQVHYGYTF. CDR3 nucleotides: TGTGCCAGCAGCGACCCGGGACAGGTCCACTATGGCTACACCTTC.

The V gene is TRBV7-6, the J gene TRBJ1-1; no firm D call. CDR1 is SGHVS and CDR2 is FNYEAQ in the germline V gene. There are 12 residues in the CDR3. V was pared by 9 bases and J by 1 base, with 9 bases between. CDR3 sequence: CASRGGNTEAFF. CDR3 in DNA: TGTGCCAGTCGGGGTGGGAACACTGAAGCTTTCTTT. Filled out from reference TRBV7-6 and TRBJ1-1, the complete variable domain reads GAGVSQSPRYKVTKRGQDVALRCDPISGHVSLYWYRQALGQGPEFLTYFNYEAQQDKSGLPNDRFSAERPEGSISTLTIQRTEQRDSAMYRCASRGGNTEAFFGQGTRLTVV.

The chain has TRBV5-1 and TRBJ2-2; D unresolved. Germline V lookup: CDR1 SGHRS, CDR2 YFSETQ. The CDR3 loop spans 13 amino acids. Trimming removed 1 base from V and 6 bases from J, with 7 bases in between. Here the CDR3 reads CASSLRVPGELFF. The CDR3 bases are TGCGCCAGCAGCTTGAGAGTTCCCGGGGAGCTGTTTTTT.

The chain employs TRBV6-1 and TRBJ2-1; 8 bases are a match to TRBD2. V was clipped by 4 bases and J by 0 bases; unmatched bases: 5. This CDR3 has 16 residues. Germline V gives CDR1 MNHNS, CDR2 SASEGT. The CDR3 reads CASSALGGVSYNEQFF. The CDR3 region has the DNA TGTGCCAGCAGTGCGCTCGGGGGGGTCTCCTACAATGAGCAGTTCTTC.

This chain links TRBV4-1 with TRBJ2-1, with D maybe TRBD2 (6 bases). The V and J ends lost 0 bases and 5 bases respectively, with 14 bases between them. Germline V gene data show CDR1 as MGHRA and CDR2 as YSYEKL. This CDR3 comprises 16 residues. CDR3 sequence (DNA): TGCGCCAGCAGCCAAGACCCCAGCGGAGGGGACAATGAGCAGTTCTTC. Its protein is CASSQDPSGGDNEQFF.

This clone was recorded only once. A junction boundary mismatches the germline segment, possibly from a read error. This chain links TRBV30 with TRBJ2-7; tentative D call: TRBD2 (7 bases). Looked up from germline, CDR1 is GTSNPN and CDR2 is SVGIG (reference sequence). This CDR3 is built from 13 residues. This CDR3 reads CAGRGRGTYEQYF. CDR3 coding DNA: TGTGCCGGGAGGGGCAGGGGCACCTACGAGCAGTACTTC.

The chain employs TRBV27 and TRBJ1-1; 11 bases map to TRBD1. Germline assignment: CDR1 MNHEY and CDR2 SMNVEV (reference sequence). The V gene end was trimmed by 5 bases and the J gene end by 10 bases; junction bases not matched to a gene: 6. CDR3 length equals 13 residues. CDR3: CASSLTGTGGAFF. For the CDR3, the DNA is TGTGCCAGCAGTCTTACCGGGACAGGGGGAGCTTTCTTT.

The rearrangement links TRBV5-6 to TRBJ1-2; D is possibly TRBD1 (5 bases). This CDR3 comprises 12 residues. The V and J ends lost 1 base and 5 bases respectively, with 6 bases between them. CDR1 is SGHDT, CDR2 YYEEEE, per germline. The CDR3 region is CASSLSGYGYTF. The CDR3 DNA sequence: TGTGCCAGCAGCTTGTCAGGGTATGGCTACACCTTC.

This chain connects TRBV6-1 to TRBJ2-4; 10 nucleotides align to TRBD2. Germline CDR1 MNHNS, CDR2 SASEGT. The J segment lost 1 base and the V segment lost 2 bases, leaving 8 bases of the junction unmatched. The CDR3 consists of 18 residues. The CDR3 loop reads CASSEWSGRAVAKNIQYF. The CDR3 DNA is TGTGCCAGCAGTGAATGGAGCGGGAGGGCTGTGGCCAAAAACATTCAGTACTTC.

In its sample, this clone was seen a few times. The rearrangement joins TRBV19 to TRBJ1-3; D is ambiguous. The V end was cut by 7 bases, the J end by 4 bases, with 20 bases between. CDR1 and CDR2 from the germline V gene are LNHDA and SQIVND (reference sequence). The CDR3 is made up of 16 amino acids. CDR3 region: CASTQWSFHGGNTIYF. Written as DNA, the CDR3 is TGTGCCAGTACCCAGTGGTCTTTCCACGGGGGAAACACCATATATTTT. The full variable domain, rest sourced from reference TRBV19 and TRBJ1-3, is DGGITQSPKYLFRKEGQNVTLSCEQNLNHDAMYWYRQDPGQGLRLIYYSQIVNDFQKGDIAEGYSVSREKKESFPLTVTSAQKNPTAFYLCASTQWSFHGGNTIYFGEGSWLTVV.

This sequence joins TRBV27 and TRBJ1-1, with TRBD1 as a possible D gene (6 bases). CDR1 MNHEY and CDR2 SMNVEV come from the germline V gene (reference sequence). V gave up 6 bases and J gave up 2 bases, with 10 bases separating them. This CDR3 region has 13 residues. The CDR3 DNA reads as TGTGCCAGCAGCTGGACAGCCAACACTGAAGCTTTCTTT. It yields the protein CASSWTANTEAFF.

The chain employs TRBV7-6 and TRBJ1-1; D call uncertain. V lost 0 bases and J 0 bases, leaving 11 bases between the germline ends. Germline V CDR1 and CDR2: SGHVS, FNYEAQ. The CDR3 sequence is 16 residues long. CDR3 in DNA: TGTGCCAGCAGCTTAGCGGAGGTCGCTATGAACACTGAAGCTTTCTTT. Protein: CASSLAEVAMNTEAFF. Based on the CDR3 plus reference TRBV7-6 and TRBJ1-1, the full variable domain is GAGVSQSPRYKVTKRGQDVALRCDPISGHVSLYWYRQALGQGPEFLTYFNYEAQQDKSGLPNDRFSAERPEGSISTLTIQRTEQRDSAMYRCASSLAEVAMNTEAFFGQGTRLTVV.

On this clone: The identical CDR3 is also encoded by other nucleotide sequences in the sample. V and J are TRBV28 and TRBJ2-7, with TRBD1 as a possible D gene (6 bases). CDR1 and CDR2 (germline): MDHEN, SYDVKM. The CDR3 has 13 amino acids. Trimming pared 2 bases from V and 3 bases from J, leaving 8 bases between. The CDR3: CASSLGRGYEQYF. The CDR3 DNA sequence: TGTGCCAGCAGTTTAGGCAGGGGCTACGAGCAGTACTTC.

The J gene is TRBJ2-1, the V gene TRBV29-1; D might be TRBD2 (6 bases). The V and J ends lost 3 bases and 7 bases respectively, with 16 bases between them. Germline V gene sequence: CDR1 SQVTM, CDR2 ANQGSEA. CDR3 length: 14 amino acids. The CDR3 sequence is CSVDSDLGGNEQFF. Here the CDR3 DNA reads TGCAGCGTTGATTCTGACCTGGGGGGAAATGAGCAGTTCTTC.

This chain connects TRBV19 to TRBJ1-2; 8 bases line up with TRBD1. Germline CDR1 and CDR2: LNHDA and SQIVND (reference sequence). Losses at the gene ends were 6 bases for V and 7 bases for J; bases not matched to a gene: 22. This CDR3 contains 18 residues. The CDR3 is CASRHLDPTGTGIFGYTF. The CDR3 DNA reads TGTGCCAGTAGGCACCTCGACCCAACCGGGACAGGAATATTTGGCTACACCTTC.

This clone came up once. The chain carries TRBV27 and TRBJ2-3; a possible D gene is TRBD2 (6 bases). The germline CDR1 and CDR2 sequences are MNHEY and SMNVEV (reference sequence). The V end was cut by 4 bases, the J end by 3 bases, with 11 bases between. The CDR3 runs to 14 residues. DNA of the CDR3: TGTGCCAGCAGTTGGGCTGGGGGGACAGATACGCAGTATTTT. Amino acids: CASSWAGGTDTQYF.

The chain combines TRBV6-1 with TRBJ1-3; 8 bases fit TRBD1. Germline-derived CDR1 and CDR2 are MNHNS and SASEGT. This CDR3 has 15 amino acids. Trimming removed 5 bases from V and 2 bases from J; junction bases left unmatched: 5. DNA for the CDR3: TGTGCCAGCAGTAATCTGACAGGGGCTGGAAACACCATATATTTT. It encodes CASSNLTGAGNTIYF.

The chain carries TRBV27 and TRBJ1-4; D gene uncertain. The CDR3 sequence is 11 residues long. The germline V gene encodes CDR1 MNHEY and CDR2 SMNVEV (reference sequence). The V and J ends lost 5 bases and 10 bases respectively, with 8 bases between them. CDR3 amino acids: CASSTSGKLFF. Here the CDR3 DNA reads TGTGCCAGCAGTACCTCGGGAAAACTGTTTTTT. Variable domain in full (rest from reference TRBV27 and TRBJ1-4): EAQVTQNPRYLITVTGKKLTVTCSQNMNHEYMSWYRQDPGLGLRQIYYSMNVEVTDKGDVPEGYKVSRKEKRNFPLILESPSPNQTSLYFCASSTSGKLFFGSGTQLSVL.

V gene TRBV11-2 combines with J gene TRBJ1-6; TRBD1 matches at 7 bases. The V gene end was trimmed by 5 bases and the J gene end by 3 bases; junction bases not matched to a gene: 13. The CDR3 totals 18 residues. Germline CDR1 reads SGHAT; CDR2 reads FQNNGV. The CDR3 reads CASSPPKQGRRYNSPLHF. The CDR3 bases are TGTGCCAGCAGCCCACCTAAACAGGGGCGACGCTATAATTCACCCCTCCACTTT.

The rearrangement joins TRBV13 to TRBJ2-5; D unclear. The CDR3 loop spans 12 amino acids. Germline V gene sequence: CDR1 PRHDT, CDR2 FYEKMQ (reference sequence). V was shortened by 5 bases and J by 3 bases, with 7 bases between the two germline ends. In DNA, the CDR3 is TGTGCCAGCAGCCAACATGAAGAGACCCAGTACTTC. Translated, it gives CASSQHEETQYF.

The chain carries TRBV9 and TRBJ2-1; 8 bases line up with TRBD2. The V gene end was trimmed by 2 bases and the J gene end by 0 bases; junction bases not matched to a gene: 1. Per the germline V gene, CDR1 is SGDLS and CDR2 is YYNGEE. The CDR3 totals 15 residues. The DNA of the CDR3 is TGTGCCAGCAGCGTTAGCGGGAACTCCTACAATGAGCAGTTCTTC. Translating gives CASSVSGNSYNEQFF.

V gene TRBV9 combines with J gene TRBJ2-1, with D possibly TRBD1 on 6 matching bases. The CDR3 contains 13 residues. Germline V lookup: CDR1 SGDLS, CDR2 YYNGEE. The V gene lost 3 bases and the J gene lost 2 bases, with 6 bases spanning the gap. The CDR3 nucleotides are TGTGCCAGCAGCGGGACAGCCTACAATGAGCAGTTCTTC. This gives the protein CASSGTAYNEQFF.

The V gene is TRBV30, the J gene TRBJ2-7; 11 bases line up with TRBD2. CDR3 size: 13 residues. With 3 bases clipped from V and 7 bases from J, the junction kept 5 bases outside the gene matches. Germline V gene data show CDR1 as GTSNPN and CDR2 as SVGIG (reference sequence). The CDR3 DNA reads as TGTGCCTGGAGACTAGCGGGAGTAAGGGAGCAGTACTTC. Protein: CAWRLAGVREQYF.

The J gene is TRBJ2-1, the V gene TRBV11-3; 10 positions agree with TRBD2. The CDR3 is 18 residues long. V trimming: 0 bases; J trimming: 7 bases; junction bases outside the gene matches: 12. Germline V gene lookup returns CDR1 SGHNT and CDR2 YENEEA. CDR3 region: CASSLDLQLAGTENEQFF. The CDR3 coding sequence is TGTGCCAGCAGCTTAGATCTGCAACTAGCGGGAACCGAGAATGAGCAGTTCTTC.

This CDR3 reads CASSLRPPGQGGLGTEAFF. CDR3 bases: TGCGCCAGCAGCCTCAGACCCCCGGGACAGGGGGGCCTGGGAACTGAAGCTTTCTTT. This chain joins TRBV5-1 and TRBJ1-1, with 11 positions matching TRBD1. The CDR3 has 19 residues. CDR1 is SGHRS and CDR2 is YFSETQ in the germline V gene. V shed 4 bases and J 5 bases; nucleotides not matched to a gene: 19.

The chain has TRBV11-2 and TRBJ2-6, with D unresolved. V was trimmed by 5 bases and J by 0 bases, leaving 8 bases between them. CDR3 length: 15 amino acids. From germline, CDR1 is SGHAT and CDR2 FQNNGV. For the CDR3, the DNA is TGTGCCAGCAGCCCTATGAGCTCTGGGGCCAACGTCCTGACTTTC. This encodes CASSPMSSGANVLTF.